This TCR beta chain was profiled in a study of blood T cells in healthy people across ages (dated by TCRdb to the mid-2010s). Study-wide context: Template switching captured roughly one uniquely barcoded TCR beta cDNA molecule per two T cells in model experiments. Using deep sequencing normalized with unique cDNA molecular identifiers, the study measured how TCR beta repertoire diversity changes with age. The donors were divided into four age groups: young (average 16 years), middle-aged (almost 40), aged (around 67) and long-lived (approximately 74). The study analyzed two additional independent replicas of 1 million unique cDNA reads from the same blood draw for two donors, one aged 18 to 30 and one aged 80 or older.

This clonotype was seen a handful of times. Its antigen remains undetermined. The sample holds no much larger clone one base away, and base qualities are not on file. Inclusive of the bounding cysteine and phenylalanine, the CDR3 is 15 residues long. Kept here is only the CDR3 DNA, which spans 45 bases and is read in frame from base 1. The V end loses 3 bases and the J end loses 9 bases, and a stretch of 17 bases separates them. Donors were under 40 systemically healthy Caucasian individuals from Russia aged roughly 6 to 100 years. Around 9.7 milliliters of peripheral blood were collected from each donor into EDTA-treated Vacutainer tubes. Ficoll-Paque density-gradient centrifugation was used to isolate PBMCs, with at least 6 million obtained per sample. Total RNA, at least 6 micrograms per sample, was extracted from PBMCs with Trizol reagent. For every donor, an aliquot of PBMCs went through flow cytometry to measure the percentages of naive CD45RAhigh/CD27high T cells.

The full study reports these points: Total diversity estimates from one million sequenced T cells were considered lower bounds and underestimates. The long-lived group showed more naive CD4+ T cells, fewer expanded clones and increased TCR diversity than the aged group, suggesting age selection. Since profiling was done on bulk unsorted PBMCs, naive and antigen-experienced compartments could not be conclusively compared. As age increased, observed TCR beta diversity per million T cells dropped in a roughly linear way, and a significant reduction was already evident by age 40. The CMV infection status of donors was not known, potentially confounding age-related changes in expanded clonotypes. There was a strong correlation between observed TCR beta diversity and the percentage of naive T cells measured by flow cytometry.

Libraries were built with 5' RACE. The sequencing machine was an Illumina HiSeq 2500. A second PCR of about 6 to 11 cycles was performed with a sample-barcoded 5' primer and a J-beta primer mix. Each TCR beta cDNA molecule received a unique molecular identifier from a template-switch 5' adaptor carrying 12 random nucleotides. Each sample yielded at least 3 million CDR3-containing paired-end reads. First-strand cDNA was synthesized from all RNA with the Mint cDNA synthesis kit, primed by a TRBC-specific oligonucleotide. Following uracil-DNA glycosylase treatment, a first 18-cycle PCR with universal primers M1SS and BC2_uni_R was performed on all cDNA. In the source study's methods: For normalization, 1 million high-quality reads, each with a distinct molecular identifier, were randomly selected from each sample. Instead of being binned into consensus sequences, reads with shared molecular identifiers were discarded. CDR3 identification, clonotype clustering and error correction used MiTCR with a Q25 quality threshold and the strictest error-elimination algorithm. A nonparametric unseen species model with Euler transformation was used to estimate a lower bound on total TCR beta diversity. The public reads were reanalyzed by TCRdb: fastp trimming at Q25, MiXCR alignment, in-frame beta chains only. Entries are consolidated by CDR3 protein sequence, retaining the most common genes and DNA. TCRdb, not the original authors, processed these V and J calls. The sample table records approximately 800,000 distinct CDR3 sequences; around 25% of these occur just once. About 2.9% of the sample goes to the ten largest clones.

These data were likewise used in another study, on T cells of mothers and their children. That second publication adds: Donors were nine systemically healthy Caucasian individuals: three mothers and their six children. cDNA synthesis used all of the extracted RNA, with around 1.5 ug of RNA in each 15 ul reaction. In the second PCR, the M1S primer added sample barcodes and 2-4 random nucleotides. Over 8.5 million TCR beta CDR3 reads were obtained for each mother, and millions of reads were obtained for each child. Thymic selection similarly shapes TCR recombination output in related and unrelated pairs, with minor effect from inherited differences. Normalized repertoire overlap in related mother-child pairs was always slightly higher than in unrelated mother-child pairs, but the difference was never significant. No persistent microchimeric T cell clones were found, with a detection sensitivity of roughly 99 clones per million clonotypes. To look for features that set related mother-child pairs apart from unrelated individuals, the researchers ran deep NGS to compare the TCR beta repertoires of mothers and children. Mothers averaged around 40 +/- 4 years of age and children averaged approximately 12 +/- 4 years. Libraries were sequenced on Illumina HiSeq 2000 with 100+100 nt paired-end reads after adapter ligation with NEBNext reagents. To avoid cross-contamination, the mother libraries and the child libraries were prepared a month apart and sequenced in separate runs. For each donor, between roughly 450,000 and 2,300,000 distinct TCR beta clonotypes were identified. Naive TCR beta clonotypes were estimated from low-frequency clonotypes matched to each donor's FACS-determined naive share, without sorting.

The sequenced sample consisted of blood. The chain joins TRBV12-3 or TRBV12-4 to TRBJ2-2, with no D gene named confidently. This receptor was taken from a boy aged 10-17 years in good health. The bases read TGTGCCAGCAGTTTTCGGGTGGTCCCTTCCCGGGAGCTGTTTTTT. Translated, this is CASSFRVVPSRELFF.